This TCR beta chain was captured by sequencing in a study of T cell changes during pregnancy in multiple sclerosis. V was shortened by 4 bases and J by 4 bases, with 7 bases between the two germline ends. Germline loops: CDR1 MGHRA, CDR2 YSYEKL. The length of the CDR3 is 13 residues. Profiling relied on immunoSEQ multiplex PCR, and the TCRdb table lists in-frame clones only, not all of them. The data contain tens of thousands of clones, roughly 92% of them seen just once; the ten biggest clones take up roughly 2.1%. V and J are TRBV4-1 and TRBJ1-4; D ambiguous. The TCR was taken from a female donor with multiple sclerosis, enrolled in a pregnancy study. Specimen: peripheral blood, collected in the second trimester of pregnancy. This chain's CDR3 is CASSRGINEKLFF. The DNA for the CDR3 is TGCGCCAGCAGCCGCGGGATTAATGAAAAACTGTTTTTT.